A single T cell receptor (beta chain) is shown here with its context. In the original processing: Reference gene primers were amplified, and this amplification served to estimate nucleated cell counts. Method: immunoSEQ multiplex PCR; TCRdb's copy keeps in-frame clones and lacks some. That table is the source of V, J and clone size, and D and trimming were worked out from the DNA. Found here are around 170,000 clones, around 84% of them singletons; the top ten hold around an eighth. These data come from a study of blood T cell repertoires in COVID-19. Sequenced sample: peripheral blood. This receptor was taken from a man in his thirties or forties with active or convalescent COVID-19.

The CDR3 coding sequence is TGTGCCAGCAGTTTACTAGCGGGAGGGGGCAATGAGCAGTTCTTC. Translated: CASSLLAGGGNEQFF. The chain carries TRBV28 and TRBJ2-1, with 12 positions matching TRBD2. The V segment lost 2 bases and the J segment 6 bases; nucleotides outside the gene matches: 2. This CDR3 is 15 amino acids long. Per germline, CDR1 MDHEN and CDR2 SYDVKM.